The rows below give T cell receptor beta chains drawn from one sample of a study of shared clonotypes between healthy human individuals. Clones were read by immunoSEQ multiplex PCR, and TCRdb kept only the in-frame ones, dropping some. The sample includes around 1.9 million clones, approximately 92% of them seen just once. The specimen sequenced was naive CD8+ T cells from PBMCs. These TCRs come from a man younger than 30 in good health. Some clones in this sample may be carry-over from other donors' samples. CDR3s include the opening cysteine and the closing phenylalanine or tryptophan. D genes are given only for firm matches. Size is omitted from some rows. Given values are once, few, many or a class for expanded clones.

j_call v_call clone_size d_call cdr3_nt cdr3_aa
TRBJ1-1 TRBV2 . TRBD1 TGTGCCAGCAGTATAAACACAGGGGCGAGGAACACTGAAGCTTTCTTT CASSINTGARNTEAFF
TRBJ2-7 TRBV27 once TRBD2 TGTGCCAGCAGTTCCCGGACTAGCGGGCCATCCTACGAGCAGTACTTC CASSSRTSGPSYEQYF
TRBJ1-1 TRBV7-9 . . TGTGCCAGCAGCTGGGTTGGGGCGAGTGAAGCTTTCTTT CASSWVGASEAFF
TRBJ2-3 TRBV9 . TRBD2 TGTGCCAGCAGCCCCGCGGGAGTGTCTAGCACAGATACGCAGTATTTT CASSPAGVSSTDTQYF
TRBJ2-2 TRBV4-1 once TRBD2 TGCGCCAGCAGCCAGCTAGCGGGAGGGAACACCGGGAAGCTGTTTTTT CASSQLAGGNTGKLFF
TRBJ2-1 TRBV13 . TRBD1 TGTGCCAGCAGCCCCCTAGACAGGGGAGGCAATGAGCAGTTCTTC CASSPLDRGGNEQFF
TRBJ2-5 TRBV9 . TRBD2 TGTGCCAGCAGCGTGGGCGGGAGGGCTCAAGAGACCCAGTACTTC CASSVGGRAQETQYF
TRBJ2-7 TRBV28 . . TGTGCCAGCAGTTTCCGGGACAACGAGCAGTACTTC CASSFRDNEQYF
TRBJ2-1 TRBV12-5 . TRBD2 TGTGCTAGTGGTCCCGGGGCTAGCGGGCTGTACTACAATGAGCAGTTCTTC CASGPGASGLYYNEQFF
TRBJ1-4 TRBV27 . TRBD1 TGTGCCAGCAGTCTCTCCCGGGACAGGGGGCGACTTAATGAAAAACTGTTTTTT CASSLSRDRGRLNEKLFF
TRBJ2-7 TRBV4-1 . . TGCGCCAGCAGCCAATGGGACACGGCCTCCTACGAGCAGTACTTC CASSQWDTASYEQYF
TRBJ1-1 TRBV28 once . TGTGCCAGCCCCCGTTACGGGGAGGACACTGAAGCTTTCTTT CASPRYGEDTEAFF
TRBJ2-7 TRBV28 . . TGTGCCAGCAGTTTTTTGGGAACTAGCAGCTCCTACGAGCAGTACTTC CASSFLGTSSSYEQYF
TRBJ1-5 TRBV19 . TRBD1 TGTGCCAGTAGGACAGGGGGCAGCAATCAGCCCCAGCATTTT CASRTGGSNQPQHF
TRBJ2-7 TRBV13 . . TGTGCCAGCAGCTTAGGGCAGGGAGCCTCCTACGAGCAGTACTTC CASSLGQGASYEQYF
TRBJ2-5 TRBV4-2 . . TGTGCCAGCAGCCACCCCGCAGGGGCCCAGTACTTC CASSHPAGAQYF
TRBJ2-1 TRBV5-3 . TRBD2 TGTGCCAGAAGCCTCTCAAGCGGGATCTCCTACAATGAGCAGTTCTTC CARSLSSGISYNEQFF
TRBJ2-1 TRBV18 once . TGTGCCAGCTCACCAAGCGAGCTTACCCCGAGCTCCTACAATGAGCAGTTCTTC CASSPSELTPSSYNEQFF
TRBJ2-3 TRBV7-7 . . TGTGCCAGCAGCCCGGCCCCGAGCAGCACAGATACGCAGTATTTT CASSPAPSSTDTQYF
TRBJ1-2 TRBV19 once . TGTGCCAGTAGTGTTCAGCAGGGAGGTGAAGGCTACACCTTC CASSVQQGGEGYTF
TRBJ2-2 TRBV6-1 . . TGTGCCAGCAATAACGGGCCCTTCACCGGGGAGCTGTTTTTT CASNNGPFTGELFF
TRBJ2-7 TRBV6-1 . TRBD2 TGTGCCAGCAGTCTCGGACTAGCGGGATACGAGCAGTACTTC CASSLGLAGYEQYF
TRBJ2-1 TRBV28 . . TGTGCCAGCAGTTTAGTAACTTTGAGCAATGAGCAGTTCTTC CASSLVTLSNEQFF
TRBJ2-7 TRBV27 . . TGTGCCAGCAGTTTATCCGGGGACTGGTCCTACGAGCAGTACTTC CASSLSGDWSYEQYF
TRBJ1-5 TRBV4-2 once TRBD1 TGTGCCAGCAGCCAAGACATGACAGGGGGCGAGAATCAGCCCCAGCATTTT CASSQDMTGGENQPQHF
TRBJ2-3 TRBV9 . . TGTGCCAGCAGCGCCTCGGGCTACCCAGATACGCAGTATTTT CASSASGYPDTQYF
TRBJ2-7 TRBV4-1 . TRBD1 TGCGCCAGCAGCCAAAACAGGGGGCGATCGGACGAGCAGTACTTC CASSQNRGRSDEQYF
TRBJ1-3 TRBV11-2 . . TGTGCCAGCACCCTGTTGGGGACCGGAAACACCATATATTTT CASTLLGTGNTIYF
TRBJ2-7 TRBV11-2 . . TGTGCCAGCAGCCTGGGGGGGCTGTCCTACGAGCAGTACTTC CASSLGGLSYEQYF
TRBJ1-5 TRBV7-8 once TRBD1 TGTGCCAGCAGCTTGAACCGGGACAGGGCTCAGCCCCAGCATTTT CASSLNRDRAQPQHF
TRBJ2-2 TRBV5-1 . TRBD2 TGCGCCAGCAGCTTGGGCGCTAGCGGGGACCTCGGGGAGCTGTTTTTT CASSLGASGDLGELFF
TRBJ1-2 TRBV29-1 . . TGCAGCGTAATCGACGGCTATGGCTACACCTTC CSVIDGYGYTF
TRBJ2-1 TRBV27 . TRBD2 TGTGCCAGCAGTCCGGGGGGAAGACTAGCATGGGGTGGCGATGAGCAGTTCTTC CASSPGGRLAWGGDEQFF
TRBJ2-1 TRBV10-2 . . TGCGCCAGCAGTGAGTCGGGGGGCCCAGGGAATGAGCAGTTCTTC CASSESGGPGNEQFF
TRBJ2-1 TRBV4-1 . TRBD2 TGCGCCAGCAGCCACCAGACTAGCGCTCGCAATGAGCAGTTCTTC CASSHQTSARNEQFF
TRBJ2-1 TRBV27 . TRBD2 TGTGCCAGCAGTCCGTCCGGACTAGCGGGTAATGAGCAGTTCTTC CASSPSGLAGNEQFF
TRBJ2-7 TRBV9 . TRBD2 TGTGCCAGCAGTGGGGGACTAGCGGGACCCTACGAGCAGTACTTC CASSGGLAGPYEQYF
TRBJ2-1 TRBV27 . . TGTGCCAGCGCCCATCCGAGACCTATTATGGATGAGCAGTTCTTC CASAHPRPIMDEQFF
TRBJ2-2 TRBV5-1 once TRBD2 TGCGCCAGCAGCCCCGGGGGAGGGAGTGACACCGGGGAGCTGTTTTTT CASSPGGGSDTGELFF
TRBJ2-7 TRBV6-6 . . TGTGCCAGCAGTTACTCGCTAGGTCCCTACGAGCAGTACTTC CASSYSLGPYEQYF
TRBJ1-4 TRBV5-8 . . TGTGCCAGCACCTCCCCAATCGGGGAGGGTGAAAAACTGTTTTTT CASTSPIGEGEKLFF
TRBJ2-1 TRBV7-6 . . TGTGCCAGCAGCTTAGCGGGCCGGGAGCAGTTCTTC CASSLAGREQFF
TRBJ2-7 TRBV5-6 . . TGTGCCAGCAGCCCCTGGGGGGACAATTTTAACTACGAGCAGTACTTC CASSPWGDNFNYEQYF
TRBJ2-2 TRBV27 . . TGTGCCAGCAGCCGTGAGGTCGGGGAGCTGTTTTTT CASSREVGELFF
TRBJ2-3 TRBV6-1 . . TGTGCCAGCAGTGACCGAGCCCCGGCGGATACGCAGTATTTT CASSDRAPADTQYF